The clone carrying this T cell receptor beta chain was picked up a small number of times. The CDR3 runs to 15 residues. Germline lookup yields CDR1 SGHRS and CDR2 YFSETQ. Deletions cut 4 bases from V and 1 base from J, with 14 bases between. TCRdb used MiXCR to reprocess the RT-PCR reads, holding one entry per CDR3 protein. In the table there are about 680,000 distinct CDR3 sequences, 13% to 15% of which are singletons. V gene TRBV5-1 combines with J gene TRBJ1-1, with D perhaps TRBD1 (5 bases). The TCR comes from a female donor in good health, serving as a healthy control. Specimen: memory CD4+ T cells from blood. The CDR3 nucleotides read TGCGCCAGCAGCATAGTACGGGGGGGGAACACTGAAGCTTTCTTT. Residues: CASSIVRGGNTEAFF. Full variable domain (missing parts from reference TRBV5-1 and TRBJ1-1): KAGVTQTPRYLIKTRGQQVTLSCSPISGHRSVSWYQQTPGQGLQFLFEYFSETQRNKGNFPGRFSGRQFSNSRSEMNVSTLELGDSALYLCASSIVRGGNTEAFFGQGTRLTVV.